These T cell receptor beta chains were read from a single sample in a study of CD8+ T cells in alopecia areata. The table came from immunoSEQ multiplex PCR; TCRdb's copy has only in-frame clones and leaves some out. The sample yields roughly 110,000 clones, approximately 51% seen once. Sequencing used CD4+ T cells sorted from blood, obtained at week 24, from a patient treated with tofacitinib. These receptors came from a human donor with alopecia areata. Both conserved end residues are part of each CDR3. A D gene is named only where the DNA matches it firmly. Only part of the rows carry a size: once, few, many, or a class if the clone is expanded.

TRBV25-1	.	once	TRBJ2-6	TGTGCCAGCAGTGATGGACAGACAATCTCTGGGGCCAACGTCCTGACTTTC	CASSDGQTISGANVLTF
TRBV27	.	.	TRBJ2-1	TGTGCCAGCAGTCCCGGACATAGCTCCTACAATGAGCAGTTCTTC	CASSPGHSSYNEQFF
TRBV29-1	TRBD1	.	TRBJ2-3	TGCAGCGCAGAGGGGGCGGATACGCAGTATTTT	CSAEGADTQYF
TRBV4-3	.	few	TRBJ2-2	TGCGCCAGCAGCCAAGAAAACTCCAACCGGGAGCTGTTTTTT	CASSQENSNRELFF
TRBV30	.	few	TRBJ1-1	TGTGCCTGGAGTGGACAGCCTAAGAACACTGAAGCTTTCTTT	CAWSGQPKNTEAFF
TRBV29-1	TRBD1	.	TRBJ1-4	TGCAGCGTCGGACAGGGACTTAATGAAAAACTGTTTTTT	CSVGQGLNEKLFF
TRBV30	.	.	TRBJ2-5	TGTGCCTGGAGTCGGGGGCCCACACAAGAGACCCAGTACTTC	CAWSRGPTQETQYF
TRBV4-3	.	.	TRBJ1-1	TGCGCCAGCAGCGGACGGTTGGACACTGAAGCTTTCTTT	CASSGRLDTEAFF
TRBV2	TRBD2	.	TRBJ2-2	TGTGCCAGAAGACTAGCGGGGGCCGACGGGGAGCTGTTTTTT	CARRLAGADGELFF
TRBV29-1	.	.	TRBJ1-4	TGCAGCGTTGCGGGGGGCGGTGAAAAACTGTTTTTT	CSVAGGGEKLFF